The clone carrying this T cell receptor (beta chain) was detected a few times. What it binds is not known. The ends were cut back, 5 bases at V and 6 bases at J, with 5 bases in the middle. The CDR3 runs to 11 residues. CDR1 is SGHAT and CDR2 is FQDESV in the germline V gene (reference sequence). The sample comes from a study of T cell repertoires in cytomegalovirus infection. Each CDR3 protein is one row after TCRdb ran MiXCR on the reads. Of roughly 150,000 distinct CDR3 sequences in the sample, approximately 17% were seen once. Study-wide results and caveats: Dominating the ex vivo response were TCR beta clonotypes that were CMV-specific and HLA-C-restricted. Individuals carrying CMV plus the relevant HLA were identified by cumulative frequency of public TCR beta families.

This receptor was taken from a human donor in good health (CMV status not recorded). Some clones in this sample may be carry-over from other donors' samples. Sample: CD8+ T cells from PBMCs. The rearrangement links TRBV11-1 to TRBJ2-1; D ambiguous. The CDR3 coding sequence is TGTGCCAGCAGCACAGTCAATGAGCAGTTCTTC. The encoded protein is CASSTVNEQFF.